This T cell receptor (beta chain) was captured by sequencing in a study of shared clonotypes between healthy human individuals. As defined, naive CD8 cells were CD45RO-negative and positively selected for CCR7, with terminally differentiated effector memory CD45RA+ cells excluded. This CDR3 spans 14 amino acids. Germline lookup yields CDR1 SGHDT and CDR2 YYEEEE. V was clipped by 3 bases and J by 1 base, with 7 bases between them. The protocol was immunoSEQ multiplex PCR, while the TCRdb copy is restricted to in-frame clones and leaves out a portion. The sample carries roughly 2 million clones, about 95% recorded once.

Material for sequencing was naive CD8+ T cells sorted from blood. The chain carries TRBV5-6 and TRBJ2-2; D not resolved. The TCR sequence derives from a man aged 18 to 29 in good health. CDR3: CASSYIENTGELFF. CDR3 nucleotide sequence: TGTGCCAGCAGCTATATAGAGAACACCGGGGAGCTGTTTTTT.